What follows describes a single T cell receptor beta chain. Its antigen is unidentified. The entry originates in a study of cytomegalovirus exposure and HLA in healthy donors. The overall study: Around 76% of a few hundred genotyped donors fell in the Caucasian-associated ancestry cluster. The study's findings and limits: Sequencing depth roughly uniform across donors was assumed in presence/absence analyses. Later on, a genetic analysis was performed. It linked a missense variant in DCLRE1C with V- and J-gene trimming of TCR beta.

Germline CDR1 reads SGHTA; CDR2 reads FQGNSA. There are 14 residues in the CDR3. V lost 1 base to trimming and J lost 4 bases, with 8 bases between them. The PCR contained 60 Vbeta and 13 Jbeta primers. Only in-frame clones appear in the TCRdb table, and some are missing; sequencing was by immunoSEQ multiplex PCR. This sample has some 100,000 clones, with 65% to 80% found just once. This sequence originates from a man aged 45-65 years in good health and CMV-seronegative. V gene TRBV7-2 combines with J gene TRBJ1-5, with D unclear. Material for sequencing was PBMCs. CDR3 residues: CASSLVGGNQPQHF. The CDR3 DNA reads TGTGCCAGCAGCTTAGTTGGAGGGAATCAGCCCCAGCATTTT.